This T cell receptor (beta chain) was obtained from a study of T cells expressing NK-cell markers. Study-level results: A few donors likewise had their CD3+CD56-NKG2C+ fraction led by these clonotypes. No clear determination of HCMV specificity was made for expanded NKG2C+ T cell clones.

The CDR3 runs to 14 residues. The germline V gene encodes CDR1 SQVTM and CDR2 ANQGSEA. Comments on this clonotype: Its cognate antigen is unknown.

Beta-chain TCR cDNA was generated via 5'RACE template switching with UMIs. With the 5' RACE reads reprocessed, TCRdb shows one record per CDR3 protein and no DNA. This sample contains some 440,000 distinct CDR3 sequences. This receptor was obtained from a woman between 50 and 59 years old in good health. The specimen sequenced was blood T cells: a sorted CD56 or NKG2C T cell subset, CD4+ or CD8+ T cells, or bulk PBMC T cells (not recorded which). The chain carries TRBV29-1 and TRBJ2-6; as DNA is missing, the TRBD1 call by TCRdb cannot be tested. The CDR3 here is CSAGFASGANVLTF.